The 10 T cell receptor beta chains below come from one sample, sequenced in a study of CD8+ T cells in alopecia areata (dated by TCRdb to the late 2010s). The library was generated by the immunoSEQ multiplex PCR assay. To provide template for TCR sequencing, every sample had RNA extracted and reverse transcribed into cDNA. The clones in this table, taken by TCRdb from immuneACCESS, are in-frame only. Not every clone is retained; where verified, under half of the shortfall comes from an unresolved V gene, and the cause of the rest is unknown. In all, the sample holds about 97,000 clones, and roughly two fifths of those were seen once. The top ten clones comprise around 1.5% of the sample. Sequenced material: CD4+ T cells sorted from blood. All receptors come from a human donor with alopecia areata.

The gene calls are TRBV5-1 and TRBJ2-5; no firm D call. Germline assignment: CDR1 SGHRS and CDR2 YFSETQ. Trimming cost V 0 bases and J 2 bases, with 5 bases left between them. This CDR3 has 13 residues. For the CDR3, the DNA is TGCGCCAGCAGCTTGGGGTCTCAAGAGACCCAGTACTTC. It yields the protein CASSLGSQETQYF.

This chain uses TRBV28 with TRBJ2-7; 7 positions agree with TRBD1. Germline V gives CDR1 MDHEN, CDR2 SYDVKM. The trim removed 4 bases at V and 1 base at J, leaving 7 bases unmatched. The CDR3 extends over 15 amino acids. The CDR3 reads CASSSGTAGSYEQYF. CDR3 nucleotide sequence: TGTGCCAGCAGTTCCGGGACAGCAGGTTCCTACGAGCAGTACTTC.

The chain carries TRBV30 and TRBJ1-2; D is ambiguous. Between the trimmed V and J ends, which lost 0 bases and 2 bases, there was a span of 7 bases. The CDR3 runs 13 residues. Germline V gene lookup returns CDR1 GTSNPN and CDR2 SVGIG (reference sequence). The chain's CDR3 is CAWSVGQNYGYTF. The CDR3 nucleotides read TGTGCCTGGAGTGTAGGTCAAAACTATGGCTACACCTTC.

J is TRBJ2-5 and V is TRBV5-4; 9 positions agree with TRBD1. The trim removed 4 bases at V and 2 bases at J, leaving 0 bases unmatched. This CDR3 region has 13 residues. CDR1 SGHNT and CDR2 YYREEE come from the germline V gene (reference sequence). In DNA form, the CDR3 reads TGTGCCAGCAGCGACAGGGGGCAAGAGACCCAGTACTTC. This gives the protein CASSDRGQETQYF.

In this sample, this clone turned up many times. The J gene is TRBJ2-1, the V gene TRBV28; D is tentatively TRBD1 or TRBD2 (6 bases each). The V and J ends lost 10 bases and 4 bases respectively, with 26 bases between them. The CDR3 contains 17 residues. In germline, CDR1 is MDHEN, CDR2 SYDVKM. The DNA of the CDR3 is TGTGCCACCCACCCCGGAGGGACACTAGCCGATTACAATGAGCAGTTCTTC. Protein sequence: CATHPGGTLADYNEQFF. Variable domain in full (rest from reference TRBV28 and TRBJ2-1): DVKVTQSSRYLVKRTGEKVFLECVQDMDHENMFWYRQDPGLGLRLIYFSYDVKMKEKGDIPEGYSVSREKKERFSLILESASTNQTSMYLCATHPGGTLADYNEQFFGPGTRLTVL.

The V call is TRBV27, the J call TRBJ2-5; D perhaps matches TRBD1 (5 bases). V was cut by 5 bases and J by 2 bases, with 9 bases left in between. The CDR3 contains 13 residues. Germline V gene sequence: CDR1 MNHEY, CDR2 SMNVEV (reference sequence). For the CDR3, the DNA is TGTGCCAGCAGTAGGGCAGGGCAAGAGACCCAGTACTTC. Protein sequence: CASSRAGQETQYF.

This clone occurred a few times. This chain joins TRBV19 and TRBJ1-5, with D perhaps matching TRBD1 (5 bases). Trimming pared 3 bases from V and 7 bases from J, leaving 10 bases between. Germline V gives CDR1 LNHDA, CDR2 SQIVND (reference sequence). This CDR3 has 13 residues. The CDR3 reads CASSIWGEQPQHF. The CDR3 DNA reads TGTGCCAGTAGTATTTGGGGGGAACAGCCCCAGCATTTT.

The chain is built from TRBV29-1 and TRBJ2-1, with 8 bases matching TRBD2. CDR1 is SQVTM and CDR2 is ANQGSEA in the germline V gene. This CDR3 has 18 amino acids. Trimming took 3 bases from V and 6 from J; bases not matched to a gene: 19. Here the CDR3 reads CSVEVRYQREYEGNEQFF. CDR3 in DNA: TGCAGCGTTGAGGTCCGATATCAGCGGGAGTATGAGGGCAATGAGCAGTTCTTC.

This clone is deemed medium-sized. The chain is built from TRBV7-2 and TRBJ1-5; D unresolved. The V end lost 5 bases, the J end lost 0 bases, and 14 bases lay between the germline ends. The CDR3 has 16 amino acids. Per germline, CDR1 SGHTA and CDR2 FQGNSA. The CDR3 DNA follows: TGTGCCAGCAGCGCCTCGGGGTCAATTAGCAATCAGCCCCAGCATTTT. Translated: CASSASGSISNQPQHF.

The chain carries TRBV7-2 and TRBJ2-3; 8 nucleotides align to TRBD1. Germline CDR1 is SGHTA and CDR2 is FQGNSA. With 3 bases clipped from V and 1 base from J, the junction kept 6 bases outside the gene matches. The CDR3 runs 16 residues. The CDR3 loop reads CASSFDRGLRTDTQYF. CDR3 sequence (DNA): TGTGCCAGCAGCTTCGACAGGGGCCTGCGCACAGATACGCAGTATTTT.